The 14 T cell receptor beta chains in this list originate from one sample, sequenced in a study of blood T cell repertoires in COVID-19. Clones were sequenced by immunoSEQ multiplex PCR, and TCRdb holds only the in-frame ones, with some missing. The sample has about 220,000 clones, roughly 86% seen once. Input material: peripheral blood. The source of these receptors is a woman in her thirties who had recovered from COVID-19.

This clone was counted ten times or more. The chain combines TRBV7-6 with TRBJ2-2; 7 bases are shared with TRBD1. Losses at the gene ends were 5 bases for V and 1 base for J; bases not matched to a gene: 7. Germline CDR1 is SGHVS and CDR2 is FNYEAQ. The CDR3 runs 16 residues. Here the CDR3 DNA reads TGTGCCAGCAGCCACCGCGCAGGGGGGAACACCGGGGAGCTGTTTTTT. Protein: CASSHRAGGNTGELFF.

J is TRBJ2-3 and V is TRBV6-1, with TRBD1 matching 8 bases. The junction had 5 bases not matched to a gene; V was cut back by 3 bases and J by 0 bases. CDR3 length: 16 amino acids. Germline loops: CDR1 MNHNS, CDR2 SASEGT. The CDR3 DNA sequence: TGTGCCAGCAGTGAGCCGACAGGGGCTAGCACAGATACGCAGTATTTT. As protein: CASSEPTGASTDTQYF.

The chain is built from TRBV6-2 or TRBV6-3 and TRBJ2-3; 15 positions match TRBD2. The CDR3 has 17 residues. Germline CDR1 and CDR2: MNHEY and SVGEGT. V was pared by 4 bases and J by 5 bases, with 7 bases of the junction left unmatched. The CDR3 spells CASSSSAGLAGGDTQYF. CDR3 sequence (DNA): TGTGCCAGCAGTTCTAGTGCGGGACTAGCGGGGGGAGATACGCAGTATTTT.

The CDR3 region is CASSLSGGVCFF. CDR3 coding DNA: TGCGCCAGCAGCCTTAGCGGGGGGGTATGTTTCTTC. This chain uses TRBV5-1 with TRBJ2-1; TRBD2 matches 11 bases. Germline CDR1 SGHRS, CDR2 YFSETQ. V was clipped by 4 bases and J by 16 bases; unmatched bases: 7. CDR3 length equals 12 residues.

The V and J genes are TRBV7-2 and TRBJ1-1, with a possible D match to TRBD1 (5 bases). The CDR3 is 13 residues long. V was trimmed by 5 bases and J by 5 bases, leaving 12 bases between them. Per the germline V gene, CDR1 is SGHTA and CDR2 is FQGNSA. The CDR3: CASSKNRGTEAFF. DNA for the CDR3: TGTGCCAGCAGCAAGAACCGGGGGACTGAAGCTTTCTTT.

The chain has TRBV2 and TRBJ1-6, with 7 positions matching TRBD1. The germline V gene has CDR1 SNHLY and CDR2 FYNNEI. V shed 8 bases, J shed 6 bases, and the junction held 10 bases outside the gene matches. CDR3 length: 15 amino acids. CDR3 DNA sequence: TGTGCCAGCGGCGAAGACAGGGTGTTTAATTCACCCCTCCACTTT. Encoded protein: CASGEDRVFNSPLHF.

This clone appeared once. In DNA, the CDR3 is TGTGCCAGCAGCTTACCCGGGACTAGCGGGGGGGCTTGGGAGACCCAGTACTTC. Encoded protein: CASSLPGTSGGAWETQYF. The chain uses TRBV7-6 and TRBJ2-5; 16 bases agree with TRBD2. The CDR3 runs to 18 residues. V shed 2 bases, J shed 5 bases, and the junction held 8 bases outside the gene matches. Germline CDR1 SGHVS, CDR2 FNYEAQ.

This rearrangement joins TRBV6-1 to TRBJ1-1; no definite D call. This CDR3 spans 15 amino acids. CDR1 MNHNS and CDR2 SASEGT come from the germline V gene. V dropped 1 base and J dropped 5 bases, with 14 bases sitting between them. DNA of the CDR3: TGTGCCAGCAGTGAAGGTCCGGGGAAGAGGACTGAAGCTTTCTTT. Translated, it gives CASSEGPGKRTEAFF.

CDR3 nucleotides: TGCGCCAGCAGCAGGGTACTAGGTTTTGCAGATACGCAGTATTTT. It specifies CASSRVLGFADTQYF. This chain connects TRBV4-3 to TRBJ2-3, with D tentatively TRBD2 (5 bases). The CDR3 is 15 amino acids. Trimming cost V 5 bases and J 4 bases, with 16 bases left between them. The germline CDR1 and CDR2 sequences are LGHNA and YSLEER.

The V call is TRBV19, the J call TRBJ1-4; a weak D match, TRBD1 (5 bases). V lost 4 bases, J lost 7 bases, and 25 bases lay in between. This CDR3 is built from 18 residues. Germline values: CDR1 LNHDA, CDR2 SQIVND (reference sequence). In nucleotides, the CDR3 is TGTGCCAGTAGTACCCAGAGGAAGTTGGAGGGGTCCAGTGAAAAACTGTTTTTT. Protein: CASSTQRKLEGSSEKLFF.

The chain has TRBV27 and TRBJ1-4; D might be TRBD1 (6 bases). V was pared by 6 bases and J by 7 bases, with 24 bases between. The CDR3 runs to 17 residues. The germline CDR1 and CDR2 sequences are MNHEY and SMNVEV (reference sequence). DNA for the CDR3: TGTGCCAGCAGCCCCCGATCGTTGGGGGGGCGCGGTGAAAAACTGTTTTTT. Translated, it gives CASSPRSLGGRGEKLFF.

The genes are TRBV15 and TRBJ1-2; D is ambiguous. Trimming removed 4 bases at V and 7 bases at J, with 16 bases between. The CDR3 loop spans 14 amino acids. CDR1 LNHNV and CDR2 YYDKDF come from the germline V gene (reference sequence). DNA for the CDR3: TGTGCCACCAGCACGACCTACACCGCGGGTGGCTACACCTTC. Its translation: CATSTTYTAGGYTF.

The chain carries TRBV6-5 and TRBJ2-7; D is unresolved. CDR1 MNHEY and CDR2 SVGAGI come from the germline V gene. This CDR3 has 11 amino acids. V lost 10 bases and J lost 2, with 9 bases in between. DNA of the CDR3: TGTGCCATCAGCAGGACCTACGAGCAGTACTTC. It codes for CAISRTYEQYF.

The chain employs TRBV18 and TRBJ2-1; 8 positions agree with TRBD2. Germline CDR1 is KGHSH and CDR2 is LQKENI. The CDR3 length is 14 residues. V gave up 1 base and J gave up 8 bases; unmatched junction bases: 4. CDR3 DNA sequence: TGTGCCAGCTCACCACTAGCGGGGATAGATGAGCAGTTCTTC. This sequence encodes CASSPLAGIDEQFF.